These 11 T cell receptor beta chains share one sample of origin, sequenced in a study of healthy donors' naive CD4 and CD8 T cells. A linear amplification protocol produced the TCR libraries from approximately 460 ng of total RNA. TCRdb reprocessed the reads via MiXCR and lists one record per CDR3 protein. This sample yields 200,000 or so distinct CDR3 sequences, of which around 80% are seen a single time; less than 2.5% belongs to the top ten. Sequencing input: naive CD4+ and CD8+ T cells sorted from blood, pooled from several donors. The receptors shown here come from a pool of human donors in good health; the sample pools cells from several healthy donors.

The chain has TRBV5-1 and TRBJ1-1, with D possibly matching TRBD1 (5 bases). Germline values: CDR1 SGHRS, CDR2 YFSETQ. This CDR3 has 12 amino acids. V lost 1 base, J lost 11 bases, and 12 bases lay in between. The CDR3 nucleotides are TGCGCCAGCAGCTTGTGGGGGAGGGAGGCTTTCTTT. Translation: CASSLWGREAFF.

This clonotype occurred a few times. The chain joins TRBV29-1 to TRBJ2-3, with 12 bases that match TRBD2. Germline lookup yields CDR1 SQVTM and CDR2 ANQGSEA. V shed 5 bases and J 1 base; nucleotides not matched to a gene: 4. This CDR3 region has 15 residues. This CDR3 reads CSVSRLAGGTDTQYF. As DNA, the CDR3 is TGCAGCGTTTCCCGACTAGCGGGGGGCACAGATACGCAGTATTTT.

This clonotype has only one observation. This chain connects TRBV6-1 to TRBJ1-1; maybe TRBD1 (6 bases). CDR3 length: 13 residues. The germline V gene encodes CDR1 MNHNS and CDR2 SASEGT. Trimming stripped 2 bases from V and 6 bases from J, with 10 bases between. CDR3 in amino acids: CASSEHRVSEAFF. CDR3 coding DNA: TGTGCCAGCAGTGAACACAGGGTTTCTGAAGCTTTCTTT.

The V call is TRBV6-5, the J call TRBJ1-5; 7 nucleotides match TRBD1. V lost 6 bases, J lost 2 bases, and 7 bases stayed unmatched. This CDR3 is 15 amino acids long. CDR1 is MNHEY and CDR2 is SVGAGI in the germline V gene. CDR3 region: CASSRDRAGNQPQHF. DNA for the CDR3: TGTGCCAGCAGCAGAGACAGGGCGGGCAATCAGCCCCAGCATTTT.

The rearrangement uses TRBV6-2 or TRBV6-3 and TRBJ2-3; no definite D call. Deletions cut 8 bases from V and 2 bases from J, with 11 bases between. The germline CDR1 and CDR2 sequences are MNHEY and SVGEGT. The CDR3 sequence is 13 residues long. The CDR3 bases are TGTGCCAGCTTTGGCAGTACCACAGATACGCAGTATTTT. Translation gives CASFGSTTDTQYF.

This chain joins TRBV5-4 and TRBJ1-2; 8 bases are a match to TRBD1. The CDR3 runs to 15 residues. Germline loops: CDR1 SGHNT, CDR2 YYREEE (reference sequence). Unmatched junction bases numbered 7, after V lost 2 bases and J lost 4 bases. CDR3 sequence reads: CASSFDRGFGYGYTF. As DNA, the CDR3 is TGTGCCAGCAGCTTCGACAGGGGATTCGGCTATGGCTACACCTTC. The full variable domain, its missing parts supplied by reference TRBV5-4 and TRBJ1-2, is ETGVTQSPTHLIKTRGQQVTLRCSSQSGHNTVSWYQQALGQGPQFIFQYYREEENGRGNFPPRFSGLQFPNYSSELNVNALELDDSALYLCASSFDRGFGYGYTFGSGTRLTVV.

The J gene is TRBJ2-1, the V gene TRBV29-1, with D possibly TRBD2 on 5 matching bases. The CDR3 consists of 14 residues. Trimming cost V 3 bases and J 0 bases, with 9 bases left between them. From germline, CDR1 is SQVTM and CDR2 ANQGSEA. CDR3 in amino acids: CSVEWENSYNEQFF. In nucleotides, the CDR3 is TGCAGCGTTGAGTGGGAGAACTCCTACAATGAGCAGTTCTTC.

The chain joins TRBV5-1 to TRBJ1-5; TRBD1 might be the D (5 bases). V dropped 0 bases and J dropped 5 bases, with 12 bases sitting between them. The length of the CDR3 is 15 residues. CDR1 and CDR2 (germline): SGHRS, YFSETQ. DNA for the CDR3: TGCGCCAGCAGCTTGGCCCCGTGGGGGGATCAGCCCCAGCATTTT. This gives the protein CASSLAPWGDQPQHF.

This sequence joins TRBV19 and TRBJ2-1; 11 positions agree with TRBD2. Germline values: CDR1 LNHDA, CDR2 SQIVND (reference sequence). V lost 9 bases and J lost 4; bases outside the gene matches: 2. This CDR3 is 13 amino acids long. This CDR3 reads CASRLAGYNEQFF. The CDR3 nucleotides read TGTGCCAGCCGACTAGCGGGGTACAATGAGCAGTTCTTC.

The CDR3 here is CASSNPPRTQYF. CDR3 nucleotides: TGTGCCAGCAGTAACCCGCCACGGACCCAGTACTTC. The V and J genes are TRBV6-5 and TRBJ2-5; D is unresolved. The CDR3 loop spans 12 amino acids. Germline-derived CDR1 and CDR2 are MNHEY and SVGAGI. V was cut by 5 bases and J by 7 bases, with 11 bases left in between.

The V call is TRBV5-1, the J call TRBJ2-5, with 7 bases that match TRBD2. The V gene's germline CDR1 is SGHRS and CDR2 YFSETQ. V lost 2 bases, J lost 2 bases, and 9 bases stayed unmatched. The CDR3 totals 16 residues. This chain's CDR3 is CASSFGSSGGQETQYF. CDR3 nucleotide sequence: TGCGCCAGCAGCTTTGGTTCTAGCGGTGGACAAGAGACCCAGTACTTC.